The table lists the clone carrying this T cell receptor (beta chain) with many counts. TCRdb re-called the 5' RACE reads with MiXCR, one entry per CDR3 protein. In the table there are 450,000 to 650,000 distinct CDR3 sequences, roughly 17% of which are singletons. This CDR3 contains 14 residues. Germline assignment: CDR1 MNHEY and CDR2 SVGAGI. V was clipped by 6 bases and J by 1 base; unmatched bases: 3. The data belong to a study of T-cell memory formation after mild COVID-19. The sequenced material came from PBMCs or a T cell subset sorted from them (not recorded which). The sequence was obtained from an adult woman who had mild COVID-19 (a few samples of this study predate the infection). Cell type and time point are not known. This sequence joins TRBV6-5 and TRBJ1-3; 7 bases line up with TRBD1. The CDR3 protein is CASSRQGSGNTIYF. The CDR3 DNA reads TGTGCCAGCAGCAGACAGGGTTCTGGAAACACCATATATTTT.